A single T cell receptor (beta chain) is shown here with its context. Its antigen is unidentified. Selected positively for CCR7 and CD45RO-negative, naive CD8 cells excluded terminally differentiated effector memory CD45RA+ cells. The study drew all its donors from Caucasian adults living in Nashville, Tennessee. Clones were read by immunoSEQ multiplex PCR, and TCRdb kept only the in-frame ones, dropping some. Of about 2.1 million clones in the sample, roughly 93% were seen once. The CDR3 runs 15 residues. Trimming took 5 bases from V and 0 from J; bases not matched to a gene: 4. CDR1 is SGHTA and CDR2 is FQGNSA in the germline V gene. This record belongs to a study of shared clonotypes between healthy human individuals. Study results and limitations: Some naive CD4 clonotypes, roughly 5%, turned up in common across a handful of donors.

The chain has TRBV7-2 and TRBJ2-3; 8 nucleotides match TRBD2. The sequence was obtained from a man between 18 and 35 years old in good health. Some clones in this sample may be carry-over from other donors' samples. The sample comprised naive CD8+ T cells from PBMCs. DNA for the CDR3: TGTGCCAGCAGCCCCACTAGCGGTAGCACAGATACGCAGTATTTT. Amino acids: CASSPTSGSTDTQYF.